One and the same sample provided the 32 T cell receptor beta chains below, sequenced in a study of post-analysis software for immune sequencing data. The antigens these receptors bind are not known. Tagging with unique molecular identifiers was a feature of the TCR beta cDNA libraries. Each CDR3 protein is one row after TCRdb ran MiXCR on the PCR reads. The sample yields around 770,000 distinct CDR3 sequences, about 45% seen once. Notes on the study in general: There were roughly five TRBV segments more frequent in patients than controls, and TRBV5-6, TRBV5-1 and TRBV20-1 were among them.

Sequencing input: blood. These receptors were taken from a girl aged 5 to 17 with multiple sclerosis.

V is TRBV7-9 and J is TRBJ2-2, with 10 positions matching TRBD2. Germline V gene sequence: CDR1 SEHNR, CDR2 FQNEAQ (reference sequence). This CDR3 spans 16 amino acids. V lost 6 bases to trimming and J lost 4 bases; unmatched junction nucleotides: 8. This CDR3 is CASSLTSGVSTGELFF. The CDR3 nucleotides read TGTGCCAGCAGTCTTACTAGCGGGGTCAGCACCGGGGAGCTGTTTTTT.

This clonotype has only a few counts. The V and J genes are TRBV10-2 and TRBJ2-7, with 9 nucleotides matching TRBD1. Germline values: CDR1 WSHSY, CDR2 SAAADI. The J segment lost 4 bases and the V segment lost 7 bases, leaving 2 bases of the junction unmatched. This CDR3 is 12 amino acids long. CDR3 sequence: CASTGQGYEQYF. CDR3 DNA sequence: TGCGCCAGCACCGGACAGGGGTACGAGCAGTACTTC.

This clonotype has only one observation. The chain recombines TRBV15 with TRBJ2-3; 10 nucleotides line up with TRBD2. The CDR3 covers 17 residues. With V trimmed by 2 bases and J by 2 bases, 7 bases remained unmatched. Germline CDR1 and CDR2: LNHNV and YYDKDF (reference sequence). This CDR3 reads CATSRSKAGGFTDTQYF. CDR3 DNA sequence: TGTGCCACCAGCAGAAGTAAAGCGGGAGGGTTCACAGATACGCAGTATTTT.

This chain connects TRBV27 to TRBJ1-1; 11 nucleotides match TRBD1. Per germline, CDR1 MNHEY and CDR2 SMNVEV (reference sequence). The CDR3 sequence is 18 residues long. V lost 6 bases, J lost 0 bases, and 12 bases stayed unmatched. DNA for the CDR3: TGTGCCAGCAGCAAATGGGGGGACAGGGGGTTTATGAACACTGAAGCTTTCTTT. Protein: CASSKWGDRGFMNTEAFF.

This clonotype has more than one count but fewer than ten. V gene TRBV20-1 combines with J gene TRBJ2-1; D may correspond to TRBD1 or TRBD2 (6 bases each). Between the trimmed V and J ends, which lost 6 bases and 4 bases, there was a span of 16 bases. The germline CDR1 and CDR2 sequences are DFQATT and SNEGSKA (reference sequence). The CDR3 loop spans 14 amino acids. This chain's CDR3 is CSASGGLAYNEQFF. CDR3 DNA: TGCAGTGCCAGTGGGGGGCTCGCTTACAATGAGCAGTTCTTC.

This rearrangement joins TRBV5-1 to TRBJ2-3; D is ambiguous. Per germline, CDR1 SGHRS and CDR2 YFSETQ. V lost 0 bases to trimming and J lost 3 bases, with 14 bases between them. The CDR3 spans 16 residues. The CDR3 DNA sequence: TGCGCCAGCAGCTTGGATTGGGCAATTAGGACAGATACGCAGTATTTT. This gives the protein CASSLDWAIRTDTQYF.

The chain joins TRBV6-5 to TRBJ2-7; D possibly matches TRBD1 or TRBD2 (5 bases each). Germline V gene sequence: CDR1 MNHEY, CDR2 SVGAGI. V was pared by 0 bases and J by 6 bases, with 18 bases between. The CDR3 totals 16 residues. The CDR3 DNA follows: TGTGCCAGCAGTTACTCCGAGGGGTCGCCGATTTCCGAGCAGTACTTC. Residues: CASSYSEGSPISEQYF.

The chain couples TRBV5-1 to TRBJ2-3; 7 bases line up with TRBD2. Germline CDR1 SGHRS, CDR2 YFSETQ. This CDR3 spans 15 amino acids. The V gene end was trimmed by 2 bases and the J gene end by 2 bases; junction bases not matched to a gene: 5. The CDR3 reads CASSFGAGTTDTQYF. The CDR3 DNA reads TGCGCCAGCAGCTTCGGAGCGGGAACCACAGATACGCAGTATTTT.

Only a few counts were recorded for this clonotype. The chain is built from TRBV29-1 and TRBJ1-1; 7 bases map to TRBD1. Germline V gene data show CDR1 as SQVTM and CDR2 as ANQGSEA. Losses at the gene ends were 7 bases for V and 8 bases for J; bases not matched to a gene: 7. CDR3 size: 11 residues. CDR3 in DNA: TGCAGCGGGGGGGACAGCAGCGAAGCTTTCTTT. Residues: CSGGDSSEAFF.

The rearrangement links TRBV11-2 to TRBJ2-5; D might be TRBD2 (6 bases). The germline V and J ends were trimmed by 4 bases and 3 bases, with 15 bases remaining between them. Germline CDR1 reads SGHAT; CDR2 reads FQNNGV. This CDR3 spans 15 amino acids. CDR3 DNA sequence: TGTGCCAGCAGCTCCTGGAGGGAAGTAGAAGAGACCCAGTACTTC. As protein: CASSSWREVEETQYF.

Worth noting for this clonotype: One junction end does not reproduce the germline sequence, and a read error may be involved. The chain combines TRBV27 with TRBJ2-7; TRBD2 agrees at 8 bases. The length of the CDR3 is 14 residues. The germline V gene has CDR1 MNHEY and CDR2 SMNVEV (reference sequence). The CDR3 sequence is CASRQRETRREQYF. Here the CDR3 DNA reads TGTGCTAGCAGGCAGCGGGAGACGCGGCGCGAGCAGTACTTC.

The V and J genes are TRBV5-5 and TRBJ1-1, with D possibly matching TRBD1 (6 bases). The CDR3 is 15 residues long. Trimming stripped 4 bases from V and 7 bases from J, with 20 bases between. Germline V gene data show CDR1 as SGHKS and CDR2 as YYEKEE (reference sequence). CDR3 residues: CASSPTGWENLEAFF. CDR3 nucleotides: TGTGCCAGCAGCCCTACAGGGTGGGAAAACCTTGAAGCTTTCTTT.

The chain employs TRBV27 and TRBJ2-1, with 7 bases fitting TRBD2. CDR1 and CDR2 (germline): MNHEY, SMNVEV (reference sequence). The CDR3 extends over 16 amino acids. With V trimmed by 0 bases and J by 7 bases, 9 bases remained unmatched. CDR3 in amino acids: CASSLSLAGGFNEQFF. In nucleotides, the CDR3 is TGTGCCAGCAGTTTATCTTTAGCGGGTGGTTTTAATGAGCAGTTCTTC.

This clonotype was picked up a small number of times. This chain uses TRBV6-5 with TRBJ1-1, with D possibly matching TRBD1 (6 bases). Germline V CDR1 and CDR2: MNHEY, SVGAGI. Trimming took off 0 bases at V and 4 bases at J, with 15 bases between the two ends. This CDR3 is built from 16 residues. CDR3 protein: CASSYSYRVGLTEAFF. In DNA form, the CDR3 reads TGTGCCAGCAGTTACTCCTACAGGGTAGGGCTCACTGAAGCTTTCTTT.

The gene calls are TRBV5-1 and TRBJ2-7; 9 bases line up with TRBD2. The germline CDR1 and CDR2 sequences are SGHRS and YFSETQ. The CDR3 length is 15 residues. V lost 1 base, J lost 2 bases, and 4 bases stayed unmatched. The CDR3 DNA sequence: TGCGCCAGCAGCTTGCTGGCGGGAGGGCCCTACGAGCAGTACTTC. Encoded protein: CASSLLAGGPYEQYF.

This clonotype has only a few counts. The CDR3 DNA reads TGTGCCAGCAGCGCCCGGGCGCACAATGAGCAGTACTTC. It yields the protein CASSARAHNEQYF. V and J are TRBV7-3 and TRBJ2-7; no clear D. Germline V gene lookup returns CDR1 SGHTA and CDR2 FQGTGA. The CDR3 consists of 13 residues. The V end was cut by 5 bases, the J end by 7 bases, with 15 bases between.

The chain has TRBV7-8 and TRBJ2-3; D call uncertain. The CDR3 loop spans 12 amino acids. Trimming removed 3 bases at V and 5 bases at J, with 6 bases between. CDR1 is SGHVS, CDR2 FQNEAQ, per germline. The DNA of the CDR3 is TGTGCCAGCAGCTTTAGGGAAGATACGCAGTATTTT. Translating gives CASSFREDTQYF.

The CDR3: CASSLSRRSSYEQYF. The CDR3, as DNA: TGCGCCAGCAGCTTGAGTAGACGGAGCTCCTACGAGCAGTACTTC. This chain connects TRBV5-1 to TRBJ2-7, with no clear D. Germline CDR1 reads SGHRS; CDR2 reads YFSETQ. The V and J ends lost 1 base and 0 bases respectively, with 11 bases between them. This CDR3 region has 15 residues.

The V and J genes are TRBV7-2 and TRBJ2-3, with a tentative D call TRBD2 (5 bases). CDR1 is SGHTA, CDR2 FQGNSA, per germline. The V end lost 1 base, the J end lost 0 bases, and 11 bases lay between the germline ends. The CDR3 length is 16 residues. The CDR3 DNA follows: TGTGCCAGCAGCTTAGGGATAGCGCCTAGCACAGATACGCAGTATTTT. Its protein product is CASSLGIAPSTDTQYF.

The CDR3 nucleotides read TGCAGTGCTAGAACCGGGAGAAGCAAAGAGCAGTTCTTC. Translation gives CSARTGRSKEQFF. The genes are TRBV20-1 and TRBJ2-1; D is possibly TRBD2 (6 bases). The CDR3 extends over 13 amino acids. CDR1 and CDR2 from the germline V gene are DFQATT and SNEGSKA (reference sequence). Trimming left V 2 bases short and J 10 bases short, with 15 bases between.

In DNA, the CDR3 is TGCAGTGCTAGAGACAGACAGGGTTCCTCTCCCTATGGCTACACCTTC. Translated: CSARDRQGSSPYGYTF. The chain recombines TRBV20-1 with TRBJ1-2, with 7 bases fitting TRBD1. The V gene end was trimmed by 0 bases and the J gene end by 4 bases; junction bases not matched to a gene: 11. The CDR3 totals 16 residues. From germline, CDR1 is DFQATT and CDR2 SNEGSKA (reference sequence).

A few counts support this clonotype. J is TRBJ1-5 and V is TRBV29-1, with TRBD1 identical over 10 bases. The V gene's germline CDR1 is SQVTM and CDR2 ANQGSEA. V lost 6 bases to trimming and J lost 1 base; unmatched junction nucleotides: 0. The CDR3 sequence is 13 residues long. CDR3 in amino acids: CSVGQGSNQPQHF. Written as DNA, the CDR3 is TGCAGCGTGGGACAGGGGAGCAATCAGCCCCAGCATTTT.

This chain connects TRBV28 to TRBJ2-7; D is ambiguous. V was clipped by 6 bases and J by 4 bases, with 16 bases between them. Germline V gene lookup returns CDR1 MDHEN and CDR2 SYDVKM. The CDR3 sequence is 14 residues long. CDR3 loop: CASSQGPPVYEQYF. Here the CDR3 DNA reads TGTGCCAGCAGCCAAGGCCCCCCGGTATACGAGCAGTACTTC.

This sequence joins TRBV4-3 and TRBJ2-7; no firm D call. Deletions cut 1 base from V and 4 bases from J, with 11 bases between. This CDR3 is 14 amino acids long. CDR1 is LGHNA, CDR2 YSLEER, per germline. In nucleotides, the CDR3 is TGCGCCAGCAGCCAAGCCACCCTGGGGTACGAGCAGTACTTC. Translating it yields CASSQATLGYEQYF.

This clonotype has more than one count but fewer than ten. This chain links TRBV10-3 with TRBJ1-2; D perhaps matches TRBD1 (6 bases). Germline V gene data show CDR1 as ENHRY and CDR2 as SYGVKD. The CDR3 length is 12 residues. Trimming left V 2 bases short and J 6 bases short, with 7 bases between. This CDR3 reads CAISEDRNGYTF. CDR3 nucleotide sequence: TGTGCCATCAGTGAGGACAGGAATGGCTACACCTTC.

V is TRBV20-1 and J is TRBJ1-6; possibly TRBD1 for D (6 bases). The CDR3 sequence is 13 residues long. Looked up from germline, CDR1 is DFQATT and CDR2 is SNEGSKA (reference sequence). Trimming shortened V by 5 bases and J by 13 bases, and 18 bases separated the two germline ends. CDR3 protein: CSARPSGVWPLHF. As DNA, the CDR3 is TGCAGTGCTCGTCCTTCAGGGGTATGGCCCCTCCACTTT.

The CDR3 protein is CASSLGATSFSGEQFF. In nucleotides, the CDR3 is TGTGCCAGCAGCTTAGGTGCGACTAGCTTCTCGGGTGAGCAGTTCTTC. This sequence joins TRBV11-2 and TRBJ2-1; 7 nucleotides line up with TRBD2. The germline gives CDR1 SGHAT, CDR2 FQNNGV. The CDR3 has 16 amino acids. V was clipped by 1 base and J by 9 bases; unmatched bases: 12.

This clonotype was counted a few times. CDR3 loop: CASSSGTSPNEQFF. The CDR3 DNA is TGTGCCAGCAGCTCCGGGACTAGCCCGAATGAGCAGTTCTTC. V is TRBV3-1 and J is TRBJ2-1, with 9 positions matching TRBD2. The germline V gene encodes CDR1 LGHDT and CDR2 YNNKEL (reference sequence). After removal of 5 bases from V and 7 bases from J, the junction contained 6 bases not matched to a gene. CDR3 length equals 14 residues.

This CDR3 is CSARVDSRRGQETQYF. As DNA, the CDR3 is TGCAGTGCTAGAGTGGACTCCAGAAGGGGCCAAGAGACCCAGTACTTC. The rearrangement links TRBV20-1 to TRBJ2-5, with D tentatively TRBD1 or TRBD2 (5 bases each). Germline V lookup: CDR1 DFQATT, CDR2 SNEGSKA (reference sequence). The CDR3 length is 16 residues. Trimming left V 1 base short and J 1 base short, with 16 bases between.

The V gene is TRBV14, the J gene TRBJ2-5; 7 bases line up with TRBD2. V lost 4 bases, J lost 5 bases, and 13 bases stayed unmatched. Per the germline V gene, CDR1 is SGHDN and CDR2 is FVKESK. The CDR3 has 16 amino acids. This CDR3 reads CASSPTRERPKETQYF. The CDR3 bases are TGTGCCAGCAGCCCGACGCGGGAGCGGCCTAAGGAGACCCAGTACTTC.

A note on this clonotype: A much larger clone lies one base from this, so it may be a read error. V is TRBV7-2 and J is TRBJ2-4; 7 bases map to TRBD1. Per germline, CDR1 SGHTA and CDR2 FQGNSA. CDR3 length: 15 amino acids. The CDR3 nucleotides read TGTGTCAGCAGCCTCGCCCCCGGGACAGTGGACATTCAGTACTTC. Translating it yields CVSSLAPGTVDIQYF.

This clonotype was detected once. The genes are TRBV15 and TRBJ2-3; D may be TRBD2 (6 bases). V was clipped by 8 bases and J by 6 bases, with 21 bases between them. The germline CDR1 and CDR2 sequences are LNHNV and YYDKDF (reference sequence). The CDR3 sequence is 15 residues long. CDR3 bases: TGTGCCACCGAGGGGCCCGGCTGGGGGGTGGATACGCAGTATTTT. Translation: CATEGPGWGVDTQYF.